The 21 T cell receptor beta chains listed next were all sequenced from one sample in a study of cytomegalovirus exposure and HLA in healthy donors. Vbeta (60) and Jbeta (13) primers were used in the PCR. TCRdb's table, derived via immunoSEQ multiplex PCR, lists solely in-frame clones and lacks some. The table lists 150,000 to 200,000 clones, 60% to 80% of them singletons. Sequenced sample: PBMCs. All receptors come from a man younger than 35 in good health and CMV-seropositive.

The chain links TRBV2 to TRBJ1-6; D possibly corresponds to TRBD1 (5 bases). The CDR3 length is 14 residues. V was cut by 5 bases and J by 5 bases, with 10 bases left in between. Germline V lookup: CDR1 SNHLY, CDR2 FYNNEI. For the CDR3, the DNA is TGTGCCAGCAGTTTGACGGGGGATAATTCACCCCTCCACTTT. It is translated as CASSLTGDNSPLHF. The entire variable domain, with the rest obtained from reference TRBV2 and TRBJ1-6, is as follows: EPEVTQTPSHQVTQMGQEVILRCVPISNHLYFYWYRQILGQKVEFLVSFYNNEISEKSEIFDDQFSVERPDGSNFTLKIRSTKLEDSAMYFCASSLTGDNSPLHFGNGTRLTVT.

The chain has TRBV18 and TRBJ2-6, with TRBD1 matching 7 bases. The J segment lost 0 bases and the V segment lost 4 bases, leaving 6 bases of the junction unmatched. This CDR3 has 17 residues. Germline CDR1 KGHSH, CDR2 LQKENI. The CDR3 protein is CASSRTGQPSGANVLTF. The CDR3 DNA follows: TGTGCCAGCTCACGGACAGGTCAACCCTCTGGGGCCAACGTCCTGACTTTC.

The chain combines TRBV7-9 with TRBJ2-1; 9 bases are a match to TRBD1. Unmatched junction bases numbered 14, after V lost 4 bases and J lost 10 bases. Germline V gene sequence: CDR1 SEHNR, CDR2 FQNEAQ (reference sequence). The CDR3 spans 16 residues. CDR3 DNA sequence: TGTGCCAGCAGCTGGACGTCGGGACAGGGACACCCCGAGCAGTTCTTC. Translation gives CASSWTSGQGHPEQFF. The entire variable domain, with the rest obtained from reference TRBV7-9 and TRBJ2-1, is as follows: DTGVSQNPRHKITKRGQNVTFRCDPISEHNRLYWYRQTLGQGPEFLTYFQNEAQLEKSRLLSDRFSAERPKGSFSTLEIQRTEQGDSAMYLCASSWTSGQGHPEQFFGPGTRLTVL.

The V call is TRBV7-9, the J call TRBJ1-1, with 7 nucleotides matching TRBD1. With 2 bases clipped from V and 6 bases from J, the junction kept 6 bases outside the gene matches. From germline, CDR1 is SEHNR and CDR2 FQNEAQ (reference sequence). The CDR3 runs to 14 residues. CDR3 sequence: CASSLNRDSAEAFF. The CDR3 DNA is TGTGCCAGCAGCTTAAACAGGGACAGCGCTGAAGCTTTCTTT. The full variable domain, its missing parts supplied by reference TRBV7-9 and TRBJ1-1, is DTGVSQNPRHKITKRGQNVTFRCDPISEHNRLYWYRQTLGQGPEFLTYFQNEAQLEKSRLLSDRFSAERPKGSFSTLEIQRTEQGDSAMYLCASSLNRDSAEAFFGQGTRLTVV.

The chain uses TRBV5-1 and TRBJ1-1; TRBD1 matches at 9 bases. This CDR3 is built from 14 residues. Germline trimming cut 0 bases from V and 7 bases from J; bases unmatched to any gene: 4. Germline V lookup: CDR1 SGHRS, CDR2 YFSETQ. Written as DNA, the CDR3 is TGCGCCAGCAGCTTGGGAGGGGACAGGGTTGAAGCTTTCTTT. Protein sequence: CASSLGGDRVEAFF.

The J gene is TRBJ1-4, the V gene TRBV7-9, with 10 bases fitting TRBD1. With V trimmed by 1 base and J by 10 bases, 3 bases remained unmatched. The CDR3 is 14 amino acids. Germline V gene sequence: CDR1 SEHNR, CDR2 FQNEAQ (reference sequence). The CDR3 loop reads CASSLGQGAAKLFF. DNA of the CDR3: TGTGCCAGCAGCTTAGGACAGGGGGCGGCAAAACTGTTTTTT.

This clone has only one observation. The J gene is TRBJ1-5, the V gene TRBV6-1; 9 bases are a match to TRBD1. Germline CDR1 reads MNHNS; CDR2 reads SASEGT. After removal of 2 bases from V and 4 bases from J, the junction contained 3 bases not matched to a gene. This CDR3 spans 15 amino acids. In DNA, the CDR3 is TGTGCCAGCAGTGAACCGGACAGGGGTAATCAGCCCCAGCATTTT. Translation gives CASSEPDRGNQPQHF.

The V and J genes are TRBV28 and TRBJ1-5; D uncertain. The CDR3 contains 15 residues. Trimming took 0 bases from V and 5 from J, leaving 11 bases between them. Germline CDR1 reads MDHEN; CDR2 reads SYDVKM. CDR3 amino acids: CASSLWGRFDQPQHF. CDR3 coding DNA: TGTGCCAGCAGTTTATGGGGCCGATTCGATCAGCCCCAGCATTTT.

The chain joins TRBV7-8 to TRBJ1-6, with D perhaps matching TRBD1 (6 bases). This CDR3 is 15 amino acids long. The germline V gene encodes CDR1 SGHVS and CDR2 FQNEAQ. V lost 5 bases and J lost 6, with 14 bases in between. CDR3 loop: CASSPSPGVNSPLHF. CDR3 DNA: TGTGCCAGCAGCCCCTCGCCAGGGGTTAATTCACCCCTCCACTTT. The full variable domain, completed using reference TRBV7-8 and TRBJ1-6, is GAGVSQSPRYKVAKRGQDVALRCDPISGHVSLFWYQQALGQGPEFLTYFQNEAQLDKSGLPSDRFFAERPEGSVSTLKIQRTQQEDSAVYLCASSPSPGVNSPLHFGNGTRLTVT.

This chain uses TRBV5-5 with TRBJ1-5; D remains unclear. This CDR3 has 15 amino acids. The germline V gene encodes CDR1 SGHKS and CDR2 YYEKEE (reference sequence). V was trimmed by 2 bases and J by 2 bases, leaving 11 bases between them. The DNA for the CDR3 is TGTGCCAGCAGCTTAGACATTATCGGCAATCAGCCCCAGCATTTT. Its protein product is CASSLDIIGNQPQHF.

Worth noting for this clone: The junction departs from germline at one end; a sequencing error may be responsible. The CDR3: CASSLDTGNTGELFF. CDR3 in DNA: TGTGCCAGCAGTTTAGACACGGGGAACACCGGGGAGCTGTTTTTT. The chain recombines TRBV7-2 with TRBJ2-2; D is ambiguous. CDR3 size: 15 residues. Germline V gives CDR1 SGHTA, CDR2 FQGNSA. Using reference TRBV7-2 and TRBJ2-2 for the parts outside the CDR3, the full variable domain is GAGVSQSPSNKVTEKGKDVELRCDPISGHTALYWYRQSLGQGLEFLIYFQGNSAPDKSGLPSDRFSAERTGGSVSTLTIQRTQQEDSAVYLCASSLDTGNTGELFFGEGSRLTVL.

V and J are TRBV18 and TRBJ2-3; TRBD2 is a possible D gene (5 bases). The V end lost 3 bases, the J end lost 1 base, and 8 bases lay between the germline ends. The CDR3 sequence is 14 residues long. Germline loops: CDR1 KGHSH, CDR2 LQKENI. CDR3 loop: CASSPTRGTDTQYF. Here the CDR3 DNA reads TGTGCCAGCTCACCGACGAGGGGCACAGATACGCAGTATTTT.

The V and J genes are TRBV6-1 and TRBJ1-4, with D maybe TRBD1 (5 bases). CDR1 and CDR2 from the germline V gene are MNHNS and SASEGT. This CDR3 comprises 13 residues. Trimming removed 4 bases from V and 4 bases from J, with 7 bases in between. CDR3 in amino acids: CASSGGFNEKLFF. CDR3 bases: TGTGCCAGCAGTGGGGGCTTTAATGAAAAACTGTTTTTT.

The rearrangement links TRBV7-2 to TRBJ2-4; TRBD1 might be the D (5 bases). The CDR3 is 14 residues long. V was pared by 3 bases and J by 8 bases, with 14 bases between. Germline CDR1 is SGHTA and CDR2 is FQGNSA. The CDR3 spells CASSLGQGGDIQYF. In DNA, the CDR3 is TGTGCCAGCAGCTTGGGTCAGGGTGGGGACATTCAGTACTTC.

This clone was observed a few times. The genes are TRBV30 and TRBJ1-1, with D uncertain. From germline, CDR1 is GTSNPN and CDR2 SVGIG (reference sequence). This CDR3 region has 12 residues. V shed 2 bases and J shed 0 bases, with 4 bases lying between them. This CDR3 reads CAWSYMNTEAFF. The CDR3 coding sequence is TGTGCCTGGAGTTACATGAACACTGAAGCTTTCTTT.

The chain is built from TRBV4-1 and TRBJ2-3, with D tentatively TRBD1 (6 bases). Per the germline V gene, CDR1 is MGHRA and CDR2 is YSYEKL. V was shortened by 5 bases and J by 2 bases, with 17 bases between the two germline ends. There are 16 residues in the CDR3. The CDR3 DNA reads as TGCGCCAGCAGCGATGTAGGGGGAAGTGTCACAGATACGCAGTATTTT. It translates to CASSDVGGSVTDTQYF.

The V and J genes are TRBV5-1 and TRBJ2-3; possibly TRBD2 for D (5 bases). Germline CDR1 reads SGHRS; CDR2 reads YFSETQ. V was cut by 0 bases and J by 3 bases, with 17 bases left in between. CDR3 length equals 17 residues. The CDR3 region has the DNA TGCGCCAGCAGCTTGGCCTCGGGCGGGTTTAGGACAGATACGCAGTATTTT. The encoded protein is CASSLASGGFRTDTQYF.

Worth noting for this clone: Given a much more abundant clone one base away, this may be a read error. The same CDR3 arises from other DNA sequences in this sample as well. The CDR3 DNA reads TGTGCCAGCAGTGAAGCGATGGCGGGTCTTCCTCCCAATCAGCCTCAGCATTTT. It specifies CASSEAMAGLPPNQPQHF. This sequence joins TRBV6-1 and TRBJ1-5, with D hard to call. CDR1 and CDR2 (germline): MNHNS, SASEGT. There are 18 residues in the CDR3.

For the CDR3, the DNA is TGTGCCAGCAGCTCCGACAGGGTACAGCCCCAGCATTTT. Translated, it gives CASSSDRVQPQHF. The V call is TRBV7-2, the J call TRBJ1-5; 7 bases map to TRBD1. The CDR3 has 13 amino acids. Losses at the gene ends were 4 bases for V and 7 bases for J; bases not matched to a gene: 4. CDR1 is SGHTA and CDR2 is FQGNSA in the germline V gene.

CDR3 amino acids: CASSQGQGYNYGYTF. The CDR3 nucleotides are TGCGCCAGCAGCCAAGGACAGGGGTATAACTATGGCTACACCTTC. The rearrangement uses TRBV4-1 and TRBJ1-2; 8 bases match TRBD1. This CDR3 is 15 amino acids long. The trim removed 1 base at V and 1 base at J, leaving 2 bases unmatched. Germline V gene data show CDR1 as MGHRA and CDR2 as YSYEKL.

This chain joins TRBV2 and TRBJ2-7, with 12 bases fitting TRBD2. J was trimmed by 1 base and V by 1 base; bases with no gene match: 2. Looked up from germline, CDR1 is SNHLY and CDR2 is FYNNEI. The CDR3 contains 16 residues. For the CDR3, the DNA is TGTGCCAGCAGTGAAGGGCTAGCGGGGGGGTCCTACGAGCAGTACGTC. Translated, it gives CASSEGLAGGSYEQYV.